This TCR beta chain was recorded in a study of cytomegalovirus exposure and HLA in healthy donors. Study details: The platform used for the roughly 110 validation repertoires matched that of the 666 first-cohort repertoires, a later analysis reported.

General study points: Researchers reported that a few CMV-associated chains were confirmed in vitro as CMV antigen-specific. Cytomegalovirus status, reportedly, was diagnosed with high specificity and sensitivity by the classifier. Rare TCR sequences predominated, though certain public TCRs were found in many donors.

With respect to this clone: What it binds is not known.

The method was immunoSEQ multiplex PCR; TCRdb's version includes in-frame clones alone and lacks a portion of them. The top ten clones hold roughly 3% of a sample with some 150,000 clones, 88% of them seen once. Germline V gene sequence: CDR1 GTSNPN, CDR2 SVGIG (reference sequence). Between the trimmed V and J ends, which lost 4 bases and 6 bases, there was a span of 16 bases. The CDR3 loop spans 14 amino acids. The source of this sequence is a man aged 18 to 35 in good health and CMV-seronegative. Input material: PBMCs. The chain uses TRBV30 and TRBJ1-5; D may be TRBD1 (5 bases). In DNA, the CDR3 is TGTGCCTGGACTGTTCCGGGGGTCAGTCAGCCCCAGCATTTT. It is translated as CAWTVPGVSQPQHF.